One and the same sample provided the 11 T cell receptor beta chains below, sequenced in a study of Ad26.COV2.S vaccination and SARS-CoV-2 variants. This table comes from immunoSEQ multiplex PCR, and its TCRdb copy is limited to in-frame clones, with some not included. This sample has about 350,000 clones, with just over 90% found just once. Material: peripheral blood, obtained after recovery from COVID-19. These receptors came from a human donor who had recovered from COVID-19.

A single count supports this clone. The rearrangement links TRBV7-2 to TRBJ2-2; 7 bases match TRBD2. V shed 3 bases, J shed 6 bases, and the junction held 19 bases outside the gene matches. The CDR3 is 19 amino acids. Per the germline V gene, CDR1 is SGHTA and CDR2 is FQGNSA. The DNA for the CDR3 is TGTGCCAGCAGCTTCATCCCGGGACTACCTCTAGGGCTCGCCGGGGAGCTGTTTTTT. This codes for CASSFIPGLPLGLAGELFF.

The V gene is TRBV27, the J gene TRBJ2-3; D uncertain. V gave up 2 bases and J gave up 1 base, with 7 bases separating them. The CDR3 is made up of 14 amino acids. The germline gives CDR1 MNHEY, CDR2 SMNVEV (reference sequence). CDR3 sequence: CASSLNGGTDTQYF. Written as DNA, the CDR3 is TGTGCCAGCAGTTTAAATGGGGGCACAGATACGCAGTATTTT.

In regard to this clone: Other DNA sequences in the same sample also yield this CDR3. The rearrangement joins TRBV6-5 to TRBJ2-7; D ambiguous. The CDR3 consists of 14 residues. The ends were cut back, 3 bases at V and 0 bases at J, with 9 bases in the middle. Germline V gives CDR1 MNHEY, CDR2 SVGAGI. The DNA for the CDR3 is TGTGCCAGCAGTTATTTTCAGAGCTCCTACGAGCAGTACTTC. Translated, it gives CASSYFQSSYEQYF.

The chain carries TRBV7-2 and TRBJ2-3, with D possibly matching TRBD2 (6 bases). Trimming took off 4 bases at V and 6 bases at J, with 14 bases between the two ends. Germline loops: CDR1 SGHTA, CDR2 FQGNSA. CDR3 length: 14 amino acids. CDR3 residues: CASSSGLFSDTQYF. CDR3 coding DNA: TGTGCCAGCAGCTCAGGACTATTTTCCGATACGCAGTATTTT.

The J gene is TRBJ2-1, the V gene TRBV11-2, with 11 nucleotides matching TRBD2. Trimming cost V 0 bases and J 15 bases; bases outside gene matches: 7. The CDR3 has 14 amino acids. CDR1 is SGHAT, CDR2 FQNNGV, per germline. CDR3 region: CASSLEYSGGAVFF. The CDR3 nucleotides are TGTGCCAGCAGCTTAGAATATAGCGGGGGGGCGGTGTTCTTC.

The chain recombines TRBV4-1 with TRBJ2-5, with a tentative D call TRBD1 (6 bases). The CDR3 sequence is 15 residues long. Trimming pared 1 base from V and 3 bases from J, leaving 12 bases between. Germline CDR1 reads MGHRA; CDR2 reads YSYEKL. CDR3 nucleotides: TGCGCCAGCAGCCAAGGGTTGTGGACAGAAGAGACCCAGTACTTC. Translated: CASSQGLWTEETQYF.

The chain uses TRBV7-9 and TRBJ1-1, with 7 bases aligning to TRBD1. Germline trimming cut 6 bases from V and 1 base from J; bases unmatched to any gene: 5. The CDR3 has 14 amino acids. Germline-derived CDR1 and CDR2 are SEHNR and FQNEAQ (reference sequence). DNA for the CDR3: TGTGCCAGCAGTACCGGGACAGCGAACACTGAAGCTTTCTTT. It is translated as CASSTGTANTEAFF.

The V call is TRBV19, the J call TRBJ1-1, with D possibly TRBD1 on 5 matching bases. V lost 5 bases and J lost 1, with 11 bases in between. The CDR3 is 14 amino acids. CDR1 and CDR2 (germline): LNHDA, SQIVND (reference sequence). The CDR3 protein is CASSPQGGNTEAFF. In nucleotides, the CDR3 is TGTGCCAGTAGTCCCCAGGGAGGGAACACTGAAGCTTTCTTT.

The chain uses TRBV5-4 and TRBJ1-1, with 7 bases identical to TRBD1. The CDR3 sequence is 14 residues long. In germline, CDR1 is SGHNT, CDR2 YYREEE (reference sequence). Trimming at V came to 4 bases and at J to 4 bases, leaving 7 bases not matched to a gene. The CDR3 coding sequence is TGTGCCAGCAGCCCAGGGGGGGTAAGCACTGAAGCTTTCTTT. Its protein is CASSPGGVSTEAFF.

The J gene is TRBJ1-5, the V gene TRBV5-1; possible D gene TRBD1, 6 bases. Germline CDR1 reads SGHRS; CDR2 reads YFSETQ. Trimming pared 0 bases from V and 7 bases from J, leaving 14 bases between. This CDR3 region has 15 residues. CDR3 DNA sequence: TGCGCCAGCAGCTTGGCGGGGGGCGCGGGGCAGCCCCAGCATTTT. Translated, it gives CASSLAGGAGQPQHF.

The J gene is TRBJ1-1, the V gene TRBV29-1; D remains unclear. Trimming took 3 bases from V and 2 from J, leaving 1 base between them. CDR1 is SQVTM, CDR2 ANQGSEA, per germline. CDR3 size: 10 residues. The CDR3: CSVDNTEAFF. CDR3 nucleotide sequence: TGCAGCGTTGACAACACTGAAGCTTTCTTT.